A selection of T cell receptor beta chains follows, all from one sample in a study of blood T cell repertoires in COVID-19. Method: immunoSEQ multiplex PCR; TCRdb's copy keeps in-frame clones and lacks some. The sample records about 300,000 clones, roughly 82% being singletons. The material sequenced was peripheral blood. These receptors originate from a woman aged 45 to 65 with acute or convalescent COVID-19. CDR3s leave out the opening cysteine and the closing phenylalanine or tryptophan.

j_call v_call cdr3_aa
TRBJ1-4 TRBV28 ASSLTGAGLNEKLF
TRBJ1-3 TRBV28 ASSFGGDSHSGNTIY
TRBJ1-3 TRBV9 ASSVAYGSGNTIY
TRBJ2-5 TRBV18 ASSPPRLAGGPGETQY
TRBJ2-7 TRBV13 ASSLSGLAGGFSYEQY
TRBJ2-3 TRBV5-8 ASSRGQPTDTQY
TRBJ1-1 TRBV5-1 ASSSGQLQNTEAF
TRBJ2-3 TRBV7-9 ASSSSSSGLDTQY
TRBJ2-2 TRBV5-1 ASQPGLVTGELF
TRBJ1-1 TRBV29-1 SGPGQVTEAF
TRBJ1-2 TRBV7-3 ASSLTPGQGIHGYT
TRBJ1-5 TRBV5-5 ASSLRGDQPQH
TRBJ2-2 TRBV7-6 ASSLATGVATGELF
TRBJ2-4 TRBV28 ASSLAGSENIQY
TRBJ2-1 TRBV5-1 ASSLREGAYNEQF
TRBJ1-1 TRBV7-9 ASSFAGLEAF
TRBJ2-6 TRBV5-4 ASSLDGRGKGANVLT
TRBJ2-7 TRBV7-9 ASSAPYGGAFDYEQY
TRBJ1-1 TRBV7-9 ASSLSGIPEAF
TRBJ2-1 TRBV30 AWSGTGLDNEQF
TRBJ1-4 TRBV18 ASSPSTGGVGEKLF
TRBJ2-5 TRBV10-1 ASSESVGELQETQY
TRBJ1-5 TRBV30 AWSVNGPLEHSNQPQH
TRBJ2-1 TRBV5-1 ASSPAGPGTSFNEQF
TRBJ1-2 TRBV4-1 ASSQAFRGRDGYT